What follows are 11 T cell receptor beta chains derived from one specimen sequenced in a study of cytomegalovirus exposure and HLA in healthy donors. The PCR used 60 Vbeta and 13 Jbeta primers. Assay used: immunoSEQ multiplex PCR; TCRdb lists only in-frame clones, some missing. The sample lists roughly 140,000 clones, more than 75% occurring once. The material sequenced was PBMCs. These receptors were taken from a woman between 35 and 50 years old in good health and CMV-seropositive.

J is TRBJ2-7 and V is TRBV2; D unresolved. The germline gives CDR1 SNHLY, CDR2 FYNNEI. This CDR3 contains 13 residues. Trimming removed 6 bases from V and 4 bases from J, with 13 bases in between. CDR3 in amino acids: CASRNLPSYEQYF. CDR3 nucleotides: TGTGCCAGCAGGAACTTACCTTCGTACGAGCAGTACTTC.

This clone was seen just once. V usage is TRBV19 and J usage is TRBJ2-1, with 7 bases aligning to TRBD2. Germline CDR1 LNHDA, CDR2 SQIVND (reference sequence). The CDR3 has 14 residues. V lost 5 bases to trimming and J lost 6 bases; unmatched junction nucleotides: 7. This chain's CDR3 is CASSPGLGPNEQFF. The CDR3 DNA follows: TGTGCCAGTAGTCCCGGACTAGGGCCCAATGAGCAGTTCTTC.

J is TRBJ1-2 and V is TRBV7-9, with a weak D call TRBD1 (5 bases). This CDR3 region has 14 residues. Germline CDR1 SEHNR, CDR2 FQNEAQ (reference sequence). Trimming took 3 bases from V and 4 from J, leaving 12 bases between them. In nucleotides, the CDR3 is TGTGCCAGCAGCTTCGGGGGTGGGTCCTATGGCTACACCTTC. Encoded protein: CASSFGGGSYGYTF. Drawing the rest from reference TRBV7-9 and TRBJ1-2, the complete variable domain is DTGVSQNPRHKITKRGQNVTFRCDPISEHNRLYWYRQTLGQGPEFLTYFQNEAQLEKSRLLSDRFSAERPKGSFSTLEIQRTEQGDSAMYLCASSFGGGSYGYTFGSGTRLTVV.

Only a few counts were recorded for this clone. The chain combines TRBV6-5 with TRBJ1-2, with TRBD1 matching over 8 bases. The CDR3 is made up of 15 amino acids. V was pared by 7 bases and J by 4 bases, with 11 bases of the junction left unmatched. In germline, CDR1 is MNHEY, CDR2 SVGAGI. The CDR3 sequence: CASTPIIQGAYGYTF. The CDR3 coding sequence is TGTGCCAGCACTCCTATAATTCAGGGGGCCTATGGCTACACCTTC.

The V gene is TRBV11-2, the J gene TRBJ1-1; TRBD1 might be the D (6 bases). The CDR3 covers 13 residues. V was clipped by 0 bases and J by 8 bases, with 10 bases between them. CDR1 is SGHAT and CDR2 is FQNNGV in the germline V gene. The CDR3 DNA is TGTGCCAGCAGCTTAGACCGAGGACAGGAAGCTTTCTTT. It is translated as CASSLDRGQEAFF.

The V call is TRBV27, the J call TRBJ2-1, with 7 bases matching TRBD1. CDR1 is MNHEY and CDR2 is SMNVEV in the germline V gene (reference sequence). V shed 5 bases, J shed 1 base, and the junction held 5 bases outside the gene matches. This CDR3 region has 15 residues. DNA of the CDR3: TGTGCCAGCAGTCCGCGACAGGGTTCCTACAATGAGCAGTTCTTC. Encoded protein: CASSPRQGSYNEQFF.

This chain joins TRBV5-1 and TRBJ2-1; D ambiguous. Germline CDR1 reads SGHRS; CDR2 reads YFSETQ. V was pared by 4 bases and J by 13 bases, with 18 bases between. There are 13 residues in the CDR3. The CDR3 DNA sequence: TGCGCCAGCAGCGCCGTAGACCAAGAGGCCCAGTTCTTC. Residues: CASSAVDQEAQFF.

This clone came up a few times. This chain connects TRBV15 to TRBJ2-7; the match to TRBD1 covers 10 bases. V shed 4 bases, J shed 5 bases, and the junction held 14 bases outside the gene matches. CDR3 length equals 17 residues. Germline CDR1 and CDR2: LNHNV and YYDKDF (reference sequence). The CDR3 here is CATSTGTGVYVRDEQYF. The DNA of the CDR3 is TGTGCCACCAGCACCGGGACAGGGGTCTACGTAAGGGACGAGCAGTACTTC.

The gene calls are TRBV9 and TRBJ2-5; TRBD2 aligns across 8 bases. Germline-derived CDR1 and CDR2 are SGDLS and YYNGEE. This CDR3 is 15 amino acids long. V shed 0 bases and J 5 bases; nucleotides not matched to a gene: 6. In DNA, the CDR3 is TGTGCCAGCAGCGTAGCGGGGGGGCGCGGGGAGACCCAGTACTTC. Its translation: CASSVAGGRGETQYF.

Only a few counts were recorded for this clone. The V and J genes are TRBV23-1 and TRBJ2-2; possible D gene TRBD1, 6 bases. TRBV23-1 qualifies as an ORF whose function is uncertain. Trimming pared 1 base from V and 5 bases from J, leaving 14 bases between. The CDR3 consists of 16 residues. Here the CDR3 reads CASSQFKAGVTGELFF. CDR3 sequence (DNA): TGCGCCAGCAGTCAATTTAAGGCAGGGGTGACCGGGGAGCTGTTTTTT.

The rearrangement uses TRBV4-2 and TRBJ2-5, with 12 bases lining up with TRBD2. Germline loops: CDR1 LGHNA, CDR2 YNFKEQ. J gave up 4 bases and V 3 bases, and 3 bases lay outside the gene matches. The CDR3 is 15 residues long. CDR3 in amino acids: CASSQAGLAGETQYF. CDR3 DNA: TGTGCCAGCAGCCAGGCGGGACTAGCGGGAGAGACCCAGTACTTC.